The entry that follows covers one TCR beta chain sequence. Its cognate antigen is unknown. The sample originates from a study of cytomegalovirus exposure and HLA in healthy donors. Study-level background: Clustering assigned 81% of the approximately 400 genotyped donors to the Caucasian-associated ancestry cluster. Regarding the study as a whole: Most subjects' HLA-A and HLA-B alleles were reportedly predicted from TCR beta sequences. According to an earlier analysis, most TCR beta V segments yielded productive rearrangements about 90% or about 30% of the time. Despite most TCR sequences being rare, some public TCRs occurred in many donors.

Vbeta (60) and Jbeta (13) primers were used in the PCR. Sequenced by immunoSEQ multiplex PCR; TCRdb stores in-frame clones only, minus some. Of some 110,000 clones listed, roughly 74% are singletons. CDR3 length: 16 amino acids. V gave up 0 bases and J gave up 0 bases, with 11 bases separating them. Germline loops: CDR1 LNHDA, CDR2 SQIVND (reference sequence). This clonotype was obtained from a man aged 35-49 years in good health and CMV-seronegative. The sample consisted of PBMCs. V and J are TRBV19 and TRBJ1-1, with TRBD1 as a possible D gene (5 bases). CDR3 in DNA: TGTGCCAGTAGTATAGATCCCCAGGGATTGAACACTGAAGCTTTCTTT. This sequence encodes CASSIDPQGLNTEAFF.